These 19 T cell receptor beta chains share one sample of origin, sequenced in a study of blood T cell repertoires in COVID-19. Sequencing used immunoSEQ multiplex PCR; TCRdb keeps in-frame clones, though not all of them. The table records some 48,000 clones, 82% of them present only once. Sequenced sample: peripheral blood. The receptors come from a human donor with acute or convalescent COVID-19. The donor label of this sample is uncertain.

The J gene is TRBJ2-7, the V gene TRBV7-2, with TRBD2 identical over 9 bases. Germline lookup yields CDR1 SGHTA and CDR2 FQGNSA. The CDR3 is 15 residues long. Unmatched junction bases numbered 5, after V lost 1 base and J lost 4 bases. The CDR3 reads CASSLVASGKYEQYF. Here the CDR3 DNA reads TGTGCCAGCAGCTTAGTTGCTAGCGGGAAATACGAGCAGTACTTC.

This clone has just one count. The V gene is TRBV29-1, the J gene TRBJ1-2; the D gene is possibly TRBD1 (5 bases). The germline CDR1 and CDR2 sequences are SQVTM and ANQGSEA. V dropped 1 base and J dropped 4 bases, with 7 bases sitting between them. The CDR3 loop spans 12 amino acids. The CDR3 sequence is CSVEGGGYGYTF. The CDR3 coding sequence is TGCAGCGTTGAAGGGGGGGGCTATGGCTACACCTTC.

The chain uses TRBV6-5 and TRBJ2-2, with TRBD1 identical over 8 bases. This CDR3 is 14 amino acids long. The germline V gene encodes CDR1 MNHEY and CDR2 SVGAGI. With V trimmed by 6 bases and J by 4 bases, 4 bases remained unmatched. CDR3 region: CASSRTGTTGELFF. In nucleotides, the CDR3 is TGTGCCAGCAGCCGGACAGGGACCACCGGGGAGCTGTTTTTT.

V gene TRBV5-4 combines with J gene TRBJ2-1; tentatively, D is TRBD2 (7 bases). CDR3 length: 16 amino acids. V lost 5 bases to trimming and J lost 5 bases, with 20 bases between them. The germline gives CDR1 SGHNT, CDR2 YYREEE (reference sequence). The CDR3 DNA reads TGTGCCAGCAGGATTCGCGGGGGCGGAAAGAACAATGAGCAGTTCTTC. Its protein is CASRIRGGGKNNEQFF.

For the CDR3, the DNA is TGCGCCTGCCGGTTGGGACGCCTGGAGGAAAAACTGTTTTTT. Translating it yields CACRLGRLEEKLFF. The chain has TRBV5-1 and TRBJ1-4; D perhaps matches TRBD1 (5 bases). V shed 10 bases and J shed 8 bases, with 21 bases lying between them. This CDR3 is built from 14 residues. Germline V lookup: CDR1 SGHRS, CDR2 YFSETQ. Using reference TRBV5-1 and TRBJ1-4 for the parts outside the CDR3, the full variable domain is KAGVTQTPRYLIKTRGQQVTLSCSPISGHRSVSWYQQTPGQGLQFLFEYFSETQRNKGNFPGRFSGRQFSNSRSEMNVSTLELGDSALYLCACRLGRLEEKLFFGSGTQLSVL.

The chain carries TRBV29-1 and TRBJ2-7, with 14 nucleotides matching TRBD2. The CDR3 has 17 residues. The germline CDR1 and CDR2 sequences are SQVTM and ANQGSEA. V lost 6 bases, J lost 0 bases, and 10 bases stayed unmatched. CDR3 sequence reads: CSVAGTSGRPSSYEQYF. The CDR3 DNA is TGCAGCGTGGCCGGGACTAGCGGGAGACCGAGCTCCTACGAGCAGTACTTC.

The rearrangement links TRBV28 to TRBJ1-1, with 7 bases fitting TRBD1. Germline V lookup: CDR1 MDHEN, CDR2 SYDVKM. The CDR3 runs to 17 residues. V shed 3 bases and J 1 base; nucleotides not matched to a gene: 11. CDR3 residues: CASSLGTTGWGNTEAFF. The CDR3 DNA reads as TGTGCCAGCAGTTTGGGAACGACAGGGTGGGGGAACACTGAAGCTTTCTTT.

V usage is TRBV10-3 and J usage is TRBJ2-3, with 13 bases that match TRBD2. Germline trimming cut 6 bases from V and 3 bases from J; bases unmatched to any gene: 3. There are 15 residues in the CDR3. Germline V CDR1 and CDR2: ENHRY, SYGVKD. CDR3 region: CAISRLAGGTDTQYF. In nucleotides, the CDR3 is TGTGCCATCAGCCGACTAGCGGGGGGTACAGATACGCAGTATTTT.

The count of this clone is one. The chain joins TRBV7-2 to TRBJ1-1, with no clear D. CDR1 is SGHTA and CDR2 is FQGNSA in the germline V gene. V was shortened by 6 bases and J by 7 bases, with 18 bases between the two germline ends. The CDR3 runs to 14 residues. The CDR3 nucleotides read TGTGCCAGCAGATATCAAGCTGATACTGGTGAAGCTTTCTTT. Translated, it gives CASRYQADTGEAFF.

The chain recombines TRBV12-3 or TRBV12-4 with TRBJ1-6; D remains unclear. The CDR3 is 12 residues long. The V end was cut by 2 bases, the J end by 9 bases, with 5 bases between. Here the CDR3 DNA reads TGTGCCAGCAGTTTACAAGCTTCACCCCTCCACTTT. Translating gives CASSLQASPLHF.

The count of this clone is one. The chain combines TRBV19 with TRBJ2-5; 7 nucleotides match TRBD1. CDR1 is LNHDA and CDR2 is SQIVND in the germline V gene (reference sequence). The CDR3 contains 13 residues. V lost 6 bases and J lost 5; bases outside the gene matches: 6. The CDR3 DNA is TGTGCCAGTAGCCCCTCCAGGGGGGAGACCCAGTACTTC. Its protein product is CASSPSRGETQYF.

The chain combines TRBV6-9 with TRBJ2-7; 7 bases align to TRBD1. The junction had 6 bases not matched to a gene; V was cut back by 4 bases and J by 0 bases. CDR3 length: 15 amino acids. Germline V gene data show CDR1 as MNHGY and CDR2 as SVAAGI. The CDR3 region is CASSSIDRDSYEQYF. Written as DNA, the CDR3 is TGTGCCAGCAGTTCCATAGACAGGGACTCCTACGAGCAGTACTTC.

The chain recombines TRBV3-1 (or the pseudogene TRBV3-2) with TRBJ1-2, with D possibly matching TRBD1 (6 bases). The CDR3 consists of 15 residues. V lost 3 bases, J lost 8 bases, and 19 bases lay in between. Germline V lookup: CDR1 LGHDT, CDR2 YNNKEL (reference sequence). The CDR3 spells CASSHSITGSRGYTF. The CDR3 region has the DNA TGTGCCAGCAGCCACTCAATTACAGGGAGCCGGGGCTACACCTTC.

V usage is TRBV5-1 and J usage is TRBJ2-1; 9 bases match TRBD2. The CDR3 is made up of 16 amino acids. The J segment lost 8 bases and the V segment lost 0 bases, leaving 9 bases of the junction unmatched. The germline V gene has CDR1 SGHRS and CDR2 YFSETQ. The CDR3 sequence: CASSLAGGGALDEQFF. CDR3 in DNA: TGCGCCAGCAGCTTGGCGGGCGGGGGGGCGTTGGATGAGCAGTTCTTC.

A few counts support this clone. This chain's CDR3 is CASSLGQVFSSYEQYF. The CDR3 DNA reads as TGTGCCAGCAGCTTAGGACAGGTCTTTTCTTCGTACGAGCAGTACTTC. This chain uses TRBV11-3 with TRBJ2-7; D may be TRBD1 (6 bases). Trimming pared 1 base from V and 4 bases from J, leaving 17 bases between. Germline V gene sequence: CDR1 SGHNT, CDR2 YENEEA. This CDR3 is 16 amino acids long.

The CDR3 DNA is TGTGCCAGCAGCCCCGGACAGGGGGAAGACACCATATATTTT. Encoded protein: CASSPGQGEDTIYF. The chain links TRBV3-1 (or the pseudogene TRBV3-2) to TRBJ1-3, with 10 bases matching TRBD1. Germline assignment: CDR1 LGHDT and CDR2 YNNKEL (reference sequence). The J segment lost 8 bases and the V segment lost 4 bases, leaving 5 bases of the junction unmatched. The CDR3 contains 14 residues.

V is TRBV6-4 and J is TRBJ1-2; 7 bases are a match to TRBD1. Germline-derived CDR1 and CDR2 are MRHNA and SNTAGT. Germline trimming cut 3 bases from V and 4 bases from J; bases unmatched to any gene: 5. CDR3 length: 14 residues. In DNA, the CDR3 is TGTGCCAGCAGTGAACAATGGGACAGCTATGGCTACACCTTC. Amino acids: CASSEQWDSYGYTF.

The genes are TRBV30 and TRBJ1-3; D is undetermined. The CDR3 runs 15 residues. Germline-derived CDR1 and CDR2 are GTSNPN and SVGIG (reference sequence). The V gene lost 0 bases and the J gene lost 0 bases, with 9 bases spanning the gap. The CDR3 bases are TGTGCCTGGAGTGTAGCGGGAAGCTCTGGAAACACCATATATTTT. Translation: CAWSVAGSSGNTIYF.

This clone was seen once. The genes are TRBV28 and TRBJ1-2; 8 bases are shared with TRBD1. The junction had 7 bases not matched to a gene; V was cut back by 5 bases and J by 8 bases. The CDR3 runs to 13 residues. Germline CDR1 MDHEN, CDR2 SYDVKM. The CDR3 sequence is CASSNQGAWGYTF. CDR3 coding DNA: TGTGCCAGCAGTAACCAGGGGGCTTGGGGCTACACCTTC.